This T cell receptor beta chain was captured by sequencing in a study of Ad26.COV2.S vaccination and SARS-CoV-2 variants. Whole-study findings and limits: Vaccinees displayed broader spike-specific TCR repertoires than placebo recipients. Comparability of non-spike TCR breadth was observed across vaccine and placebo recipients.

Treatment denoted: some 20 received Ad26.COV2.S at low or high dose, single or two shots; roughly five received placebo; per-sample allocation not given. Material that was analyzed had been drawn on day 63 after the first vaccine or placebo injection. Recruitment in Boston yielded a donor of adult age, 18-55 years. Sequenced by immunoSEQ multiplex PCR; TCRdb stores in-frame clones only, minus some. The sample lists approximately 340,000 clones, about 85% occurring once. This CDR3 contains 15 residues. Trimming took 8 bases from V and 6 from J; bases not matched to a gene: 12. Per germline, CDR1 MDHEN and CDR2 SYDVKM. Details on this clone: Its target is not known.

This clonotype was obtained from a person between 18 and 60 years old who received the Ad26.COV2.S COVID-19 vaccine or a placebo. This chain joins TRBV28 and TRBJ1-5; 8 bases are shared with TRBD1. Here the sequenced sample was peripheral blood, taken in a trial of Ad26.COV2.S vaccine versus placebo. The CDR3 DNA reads TGTGCCAGCCTTGGGTCCAGGGGGCGCTTTCAGCCCCAGCATTTT. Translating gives CASLGSRGRFQPQHF.